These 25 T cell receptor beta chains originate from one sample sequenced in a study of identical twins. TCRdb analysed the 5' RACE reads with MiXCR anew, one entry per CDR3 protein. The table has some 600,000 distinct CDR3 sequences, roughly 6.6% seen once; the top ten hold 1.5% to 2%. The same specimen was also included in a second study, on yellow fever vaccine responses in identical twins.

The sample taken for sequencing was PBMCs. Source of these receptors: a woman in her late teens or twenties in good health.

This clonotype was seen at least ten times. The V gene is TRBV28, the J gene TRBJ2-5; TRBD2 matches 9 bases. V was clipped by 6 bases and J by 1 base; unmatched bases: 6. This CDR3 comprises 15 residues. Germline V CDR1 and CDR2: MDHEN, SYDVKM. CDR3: CASRPTSGPQETQYF. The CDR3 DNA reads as TGTGCCAGCAGACCAACTAGCGGGCCCCAAGAGACCCAGTACTTC.

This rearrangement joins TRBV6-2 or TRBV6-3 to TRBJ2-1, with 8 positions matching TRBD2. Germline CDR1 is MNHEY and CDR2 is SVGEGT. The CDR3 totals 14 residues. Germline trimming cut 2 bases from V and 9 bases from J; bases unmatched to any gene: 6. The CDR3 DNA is TGTGCCAGCAGTTACCTCGGGGGGGCCGCTGAGCAGTTCTTC. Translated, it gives CASSYLGGAAEQFF.

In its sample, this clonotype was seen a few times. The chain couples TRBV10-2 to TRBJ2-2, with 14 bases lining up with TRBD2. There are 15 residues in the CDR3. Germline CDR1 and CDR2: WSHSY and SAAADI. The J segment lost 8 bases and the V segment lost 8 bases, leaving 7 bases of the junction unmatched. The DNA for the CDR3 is TGCGCCAGCCTTGCCGGGACTAGCGGGGGTGGGGAGCTGTTTTTT. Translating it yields CASLAGTSGGGELFF.

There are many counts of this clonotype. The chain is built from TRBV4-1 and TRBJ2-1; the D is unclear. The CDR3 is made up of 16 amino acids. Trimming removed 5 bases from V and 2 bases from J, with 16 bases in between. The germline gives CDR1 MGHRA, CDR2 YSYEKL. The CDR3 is CASSSPPTGTYNEQFF. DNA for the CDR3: TGCGCCAGCAGCTCACCCCCGACCGGAACCTACAATGAGCAGTTCTTC.

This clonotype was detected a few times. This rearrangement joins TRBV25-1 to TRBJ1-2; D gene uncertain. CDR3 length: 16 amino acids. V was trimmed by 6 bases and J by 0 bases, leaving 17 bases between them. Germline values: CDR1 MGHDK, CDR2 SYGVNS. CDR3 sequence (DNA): TGTGCCAGCAGCGGGCCAAGGTCAGAAACTAACTATGGCTACACCTTC. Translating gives CASSGPRSETNYGYTF.

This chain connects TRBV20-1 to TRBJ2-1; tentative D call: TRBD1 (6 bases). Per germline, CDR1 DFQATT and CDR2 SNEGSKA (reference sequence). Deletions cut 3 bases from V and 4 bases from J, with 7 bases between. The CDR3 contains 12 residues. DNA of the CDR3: TGCAGTGCTAGGGACAGTTACAATGAGCAGTTCTTC. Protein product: CSARDSYNEQFF.

The CDR3 bases are TGTGCCAGCAGTTCAACGATCACAGGTCCCAGGGACAATGAGCAGTTCTTC. Residues: CASSSTITGPRDNEQFF. This chain uses TRBV28 with TRBJ2-1; D is possibly TRBD1 (5 bases). Germline loops: CDR1 MDHEN, CDR2 SYDVKM. The germline V and J ends were trimmed by 4 bases and 5 bases, with 21 bases remaining between them. The CDR3 has 17 amino acids.

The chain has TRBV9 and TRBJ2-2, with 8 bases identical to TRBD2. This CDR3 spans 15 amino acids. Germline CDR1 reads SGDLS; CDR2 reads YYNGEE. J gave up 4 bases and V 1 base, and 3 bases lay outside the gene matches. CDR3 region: CASSVTGTSTGELFF. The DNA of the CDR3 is TGTGCCAGCAGCGTAACCGGGACTAGCACCGGGGAGCTGTTTTTT.

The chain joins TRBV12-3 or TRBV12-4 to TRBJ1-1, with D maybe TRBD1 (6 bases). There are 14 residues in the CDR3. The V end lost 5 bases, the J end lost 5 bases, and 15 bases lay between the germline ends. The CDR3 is CASSGGASGTEAFF. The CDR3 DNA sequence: TGTGCCAGCAGTGGGGGGGCGAGCGGGACTGAAGCTTTCTTT.

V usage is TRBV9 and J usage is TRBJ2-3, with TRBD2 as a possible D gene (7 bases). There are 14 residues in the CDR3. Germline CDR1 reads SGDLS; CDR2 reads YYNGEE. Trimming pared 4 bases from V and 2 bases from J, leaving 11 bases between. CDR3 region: CASSPGDYTDTQYF. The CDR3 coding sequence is TGTGCCAGCAGCCCAGGGGACTACACAGATACGCAGTATTTT. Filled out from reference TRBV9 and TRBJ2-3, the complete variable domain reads DSGVTQTPKHLITATGQRVTLRCSPRSGDLSVYWYQQSLDQGLQFLIQYYNGEERAKGNILERFSAQQFPDLHSELNLSSLELGDSALYFCASSPGDYTDTQYFGPGTRLTVL.

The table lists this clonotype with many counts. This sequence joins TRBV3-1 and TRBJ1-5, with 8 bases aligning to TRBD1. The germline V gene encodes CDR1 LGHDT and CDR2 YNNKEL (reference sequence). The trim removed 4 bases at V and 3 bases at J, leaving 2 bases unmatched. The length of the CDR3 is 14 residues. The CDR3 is CASSRGQVNQPQHF. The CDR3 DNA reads TGTGCCAGCAGCCGGGGACAGGTCAATCAGCCCCAGCATTTT.

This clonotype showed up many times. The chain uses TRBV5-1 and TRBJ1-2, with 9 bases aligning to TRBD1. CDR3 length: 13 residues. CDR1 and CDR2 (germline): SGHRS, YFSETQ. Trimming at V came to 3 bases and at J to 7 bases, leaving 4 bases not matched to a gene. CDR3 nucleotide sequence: TGCGCCAGCAGCTCCGGGACAGGGCTTGGCTACACCTTC. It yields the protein CASSSGTGLGYTF.

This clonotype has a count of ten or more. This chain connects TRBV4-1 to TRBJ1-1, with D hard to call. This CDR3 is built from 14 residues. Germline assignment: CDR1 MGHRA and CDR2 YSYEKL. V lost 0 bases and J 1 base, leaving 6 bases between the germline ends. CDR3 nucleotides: TGCGCCAGCAGCCAAGATTGGGAGAACACTGAAGCTTTCTTT. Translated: CASSQDWENTEAFF.

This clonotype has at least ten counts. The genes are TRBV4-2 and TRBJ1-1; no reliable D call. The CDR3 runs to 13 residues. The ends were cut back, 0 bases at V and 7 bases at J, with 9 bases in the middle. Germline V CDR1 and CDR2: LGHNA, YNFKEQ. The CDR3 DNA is TGTGCCAGCAGCCAAGAGTTCAGAAATGAAGCTTTCTTT. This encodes CASSQEFRNEAFF.

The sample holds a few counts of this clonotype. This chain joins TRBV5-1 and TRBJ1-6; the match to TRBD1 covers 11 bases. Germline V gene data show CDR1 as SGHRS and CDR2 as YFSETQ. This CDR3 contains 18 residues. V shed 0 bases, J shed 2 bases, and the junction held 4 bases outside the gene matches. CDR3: CASSLVRDRGTYNSPLHF. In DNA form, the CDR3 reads TGCGCCAGCAGCTTGGTCCGGGACAGGGGGACCTATAATTCACCCCTCCACTTT.

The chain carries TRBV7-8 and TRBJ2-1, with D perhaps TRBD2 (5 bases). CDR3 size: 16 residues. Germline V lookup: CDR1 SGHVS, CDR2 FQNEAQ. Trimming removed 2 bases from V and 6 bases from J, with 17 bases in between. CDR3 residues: CASSLTPYPEGNEQFF. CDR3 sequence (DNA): TGTGCCAGCAGCTTAACGCCCTATCCTGAGGGCAATGAGCAGTTCTTC.

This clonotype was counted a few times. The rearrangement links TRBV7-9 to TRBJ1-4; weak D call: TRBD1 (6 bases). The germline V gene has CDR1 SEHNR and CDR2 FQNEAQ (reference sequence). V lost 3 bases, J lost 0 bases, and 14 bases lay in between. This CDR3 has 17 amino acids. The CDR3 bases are TGTGCCAGCAGCTTTGGGACAAGGAGCACAACTAATGAAAAACTGTTTTTT. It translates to CASSFGTRSTTNEKLFF.

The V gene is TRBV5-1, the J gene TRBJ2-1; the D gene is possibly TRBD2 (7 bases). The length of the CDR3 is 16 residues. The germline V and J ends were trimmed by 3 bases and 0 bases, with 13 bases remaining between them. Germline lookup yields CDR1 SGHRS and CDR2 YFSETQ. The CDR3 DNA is TGCGCCAGCAGCTCGGAGGGGGGGAGCTCCTACAATGAGCAGTTCTTC. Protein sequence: CASSSEGGSSYNEQFF.

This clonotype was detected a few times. The CDR3: CASSLNPDANTGELFF. CDR3 nucleotide sequence: TGTGCCAGCAGCTTAAACCCGGACGCGAACACCGGGGAGCTGTTTTTT. V gene TRBV7-2 combines with J gene TRBJ2-2; D call uncertain. Germline CDR1 SGHTA, CDR2 FQGNSA. The length of the CDR3 is 16 residues. Trimming removed 2 bases from V and 0 bases from J, with 10 bases in between.

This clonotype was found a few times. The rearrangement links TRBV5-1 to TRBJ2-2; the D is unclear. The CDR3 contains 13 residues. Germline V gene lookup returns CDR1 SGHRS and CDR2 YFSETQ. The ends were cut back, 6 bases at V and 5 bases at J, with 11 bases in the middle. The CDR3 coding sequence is TGCGCCAGCAAGCTGGTGGAAACCGGGGAGCTGTTTTTT. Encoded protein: CASKLVETGELFF.

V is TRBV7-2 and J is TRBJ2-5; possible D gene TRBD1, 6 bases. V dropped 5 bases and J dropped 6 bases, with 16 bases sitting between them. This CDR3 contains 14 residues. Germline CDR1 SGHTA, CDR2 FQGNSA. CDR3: CASSPRQVLKTQYF. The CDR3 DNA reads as TGTGCCAGCAGCCCCCGACAGGTTTTGAAGACCCAGTACTTC.

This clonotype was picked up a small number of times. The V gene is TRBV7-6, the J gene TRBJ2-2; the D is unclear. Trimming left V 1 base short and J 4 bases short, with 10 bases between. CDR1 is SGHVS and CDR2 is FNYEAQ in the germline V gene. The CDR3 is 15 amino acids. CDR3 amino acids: CASSLVGSGTGELFF. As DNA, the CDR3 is TGTGCCAGCAGCTTAGTCGGGTCGGGCACCGGGGAGCTGTTTTTT.

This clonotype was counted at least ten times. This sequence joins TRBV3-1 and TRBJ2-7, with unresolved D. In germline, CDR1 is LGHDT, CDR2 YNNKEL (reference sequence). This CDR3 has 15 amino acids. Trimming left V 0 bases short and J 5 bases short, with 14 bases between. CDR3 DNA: TGTGCCAGCAGCCAAGACGGACCTCACGGCCACGAGCAGTACGTC. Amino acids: CASSQDGPHGHEQYV.

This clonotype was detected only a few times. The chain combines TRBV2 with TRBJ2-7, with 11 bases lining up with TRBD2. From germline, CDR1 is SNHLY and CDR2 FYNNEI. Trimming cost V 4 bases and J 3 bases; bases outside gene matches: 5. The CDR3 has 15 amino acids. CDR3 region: CASSATSGIIYEQYF. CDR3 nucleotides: TGTGCCAGCAGTGCGACTAGCGGGATAATCTACGAGCAGTACTTC.

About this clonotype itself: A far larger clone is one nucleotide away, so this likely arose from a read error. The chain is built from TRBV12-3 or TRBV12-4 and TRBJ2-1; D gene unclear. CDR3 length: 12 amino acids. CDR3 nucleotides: TGTGCCAGCAGCCCTGCCTACGATGAGCAGTTCTTC. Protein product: CASSPAYDEQFF.